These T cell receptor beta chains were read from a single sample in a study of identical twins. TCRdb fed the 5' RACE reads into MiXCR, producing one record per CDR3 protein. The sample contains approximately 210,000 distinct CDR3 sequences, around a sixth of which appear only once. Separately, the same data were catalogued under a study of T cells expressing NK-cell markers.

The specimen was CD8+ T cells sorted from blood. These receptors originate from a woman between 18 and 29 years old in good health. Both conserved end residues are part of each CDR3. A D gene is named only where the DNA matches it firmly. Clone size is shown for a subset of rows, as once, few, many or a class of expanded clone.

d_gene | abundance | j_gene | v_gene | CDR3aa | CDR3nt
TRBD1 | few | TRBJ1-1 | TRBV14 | CASSRGQYTEAFF | TGTGCCAGCAGCCGGGGACAGTACACTGAAGCTTTCTTT
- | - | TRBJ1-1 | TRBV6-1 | CASSPLGGGTEAFF | TGTGCCAGCAGTCCCCTGGGCGGGGGCACTGAAGCTTTCTTT
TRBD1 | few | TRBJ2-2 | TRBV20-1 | CSAADRGDTGELFF | TGCAGTGCAGCGGACAGGGGGGACACCGGGGAGCTGTTTTTT
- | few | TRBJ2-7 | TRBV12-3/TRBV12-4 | CASSSPWRDYSYEQYF | TGTGCCAGCAGTTCTCCCTGGCGGGATTACTCCTACGAGCAGTACTTC
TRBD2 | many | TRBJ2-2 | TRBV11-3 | CASSFGTSGLSGELFF | TGTGCCAGCAGCTTTGGGACTAGCGGACTATCCGGGGAGCTGTTTTTT
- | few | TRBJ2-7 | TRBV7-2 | CASSPDSAHEQYF | TGTGCCAGCAGCCCGGACAGTGCCCACGAGCAGTACTTC
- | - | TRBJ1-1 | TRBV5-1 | CASRWRNTEAFF | TGCGCCAGCAGGTGGAGGAACACTGAAGCTTTCTTT
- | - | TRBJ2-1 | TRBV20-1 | CSAPWVGRDLVYNEQFF | TGCAGTGCTCCTTGGGTGGGCCGGGACTTAGTGTACAATGAGCAGTTCTTC
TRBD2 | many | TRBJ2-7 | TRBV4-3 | CASSQGTSGIYEQYF | TGCGCCAGCAGCCAAGGGACTAGCGGGATCTACGAGCAGTACTTC
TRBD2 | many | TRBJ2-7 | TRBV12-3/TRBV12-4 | CASSVSGSAYEQYF | TGTGCCAGCAGTGTTAGCGGGAGTGCCTACGAGCAGTACTTC
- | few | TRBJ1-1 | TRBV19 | CASSNRLEAFF | TGTGCCAGTAGTAACAGACTTGAAGCTTTCTTT
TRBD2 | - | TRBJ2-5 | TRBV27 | CASRQTSGRVVETQYF | TGTGCCAGCAGGCAGACTAGCGGGAGGGTAGTGGAGACCCAGTACTTC
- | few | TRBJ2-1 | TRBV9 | CASSSVLAEQFF | TGTGCCAGCAGCTCCGTGTTGGCTGAGCAGTTCTTC
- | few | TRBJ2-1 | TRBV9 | CASSAYGSSYEQFF | TGTGCCAGCAGCGCCTACGGGTCTTCATATGAGCAGTTCTTC
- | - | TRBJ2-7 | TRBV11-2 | CASSSEGSGAYEQYF | TGTGCCAGCAGCTCCGAGGGTAGCGGAGCCTACGAGCAGTACTTC
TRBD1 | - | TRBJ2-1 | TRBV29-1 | CSVDAGQGGYYNEQFF | TGCAGCGTTGACGCCGGACAGGGTGGATACTACAATGAGCAGTTCTTC
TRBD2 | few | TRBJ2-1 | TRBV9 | CASSVGTSGGSSYNEQFF | TGTGCCAGCAGCGTGGGGACTAGCGGGGGTTCCTCCTACAATGAGCAGTTCTTC
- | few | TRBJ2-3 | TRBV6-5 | CASSGRPDTQYF | TGTGCCAGCAGTGGGAGACCAGATACGCAGTATTTT
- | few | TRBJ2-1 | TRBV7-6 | CASSSSGHSYNEQFF | TGTGCCAGCAGCTCAAGCGGTCACTCCTACAATGAGCAGTTCTTC
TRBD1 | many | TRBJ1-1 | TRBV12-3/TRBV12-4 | CASTRTGNTEAFF | TGTGCCAGCACCCGGACAGGGAACACTGAAGCTTTCTTT
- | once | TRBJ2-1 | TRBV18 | CASSPRRDSDNEQFF | TGTGCCAGCTCACCAAGAAGAGACTCCGACAATGAGCAGTTCTTC
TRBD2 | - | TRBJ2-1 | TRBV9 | CASSVGLGTSEQFF | TGTGCCAGCAGCGTGGGACTAGGGACCAGTGAGCAGTTCTTC
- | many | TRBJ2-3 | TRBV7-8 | CASSLPTTDTQYF | TGTGCCAGCAGCTTACCTACCACAGATACGCAGTATTTT
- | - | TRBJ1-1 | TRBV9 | CASSDPDGGTEAFF | TGTGCCAGCAGCGACCCCGACGGGGGCACTGAAGCTTTCTTT
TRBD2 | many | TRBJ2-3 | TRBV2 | CASTLAGASTDTQYF | TGTGCCAGCACACTAGCGGGGGCCAGCACAGATACGCAGTATTTT
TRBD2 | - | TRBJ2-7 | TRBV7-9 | CASSPETSQSSYEQYF | TGTGCCAGCAGCCCCGAGACTAGCCAATCTTCCTACGAGCAGTACTTC
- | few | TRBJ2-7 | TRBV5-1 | CASSFEGWTYEQYF | TGCGCCAGCAGCTTTGAGGGGTGGACCTACGAGCAGTACTTC
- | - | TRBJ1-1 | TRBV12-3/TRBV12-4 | CASSYSMVTEAFF | TGTGCCAGCAGTTACTCGATGGTCACTGAAGCTTTCTTT
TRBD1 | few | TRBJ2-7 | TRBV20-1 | CSATNGQGPTYEQYF | TGCAGTGCTACGAACGGACAGGGGCCAACCTACGAGCAGTACTTC
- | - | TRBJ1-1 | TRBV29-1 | CSVGGRTVNTEAFF | TGCAGCGTTGGAGGAAGAACGGTGAACACTGAAGCTTTCTTT
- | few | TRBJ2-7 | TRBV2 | CASSEVVGGPRQYF | TGTGCCAGCAGTGAAGTTGTAGGGGGGCCGAGGCAGTACTTC
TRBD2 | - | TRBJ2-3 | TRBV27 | CASQNSGYTDTQYF | TGTGCCAGCCAAAATAGCGGGTACACAGATACGCAGTATTTT
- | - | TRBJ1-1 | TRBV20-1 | CSARDSALVNTEAFF | TGCAGTGCTAGAGATAGCGCTCTTGTGAACACTGAAGCTTTCTTT
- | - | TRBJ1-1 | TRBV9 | CASSAGAGEAFF | TGTGCCAGCAGTGCCGGGGCGGGCGAAGCTTTCTTT
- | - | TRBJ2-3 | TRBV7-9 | CASSLAEAQYF | TGTGCCAGCAGCTTAGCGGAAGCGCAGTATTTT
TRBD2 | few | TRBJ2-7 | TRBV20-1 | CSATGTSGGSYEQYF | TGCAGTGCTACGGGGACTAGCGGGGGCTCCTACGAGCAGTACTTC
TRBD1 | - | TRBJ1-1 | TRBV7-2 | CASSLGDREITEAFF | TGTGCCAGCAGCTTAGGCGACAGGGAAATCACTGAAGCTTTCTTT
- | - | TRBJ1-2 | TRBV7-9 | CASSLGGRYGYTF | TGTGCCAGCAGCTTAGGAGGAAGATATGGCTACACCTTC
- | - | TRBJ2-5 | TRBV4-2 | CASSQEIGVQETQYF | TGTGCCAGCAGCCAAGAGATCGGGGTCCAAGAGACCCAGTACTTC
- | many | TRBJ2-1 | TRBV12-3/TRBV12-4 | CASRNINEQFF | TGTGCCAGCCGGAACATTAATGAGCAGTTCTTC
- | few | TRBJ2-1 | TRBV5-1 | CASRPQGSGRVRGNEQFF | TGCGCCAGCAGACCCCAGGGTAGTGGCCGGGTAAGGGGGAATGAGCAGTTCTTC
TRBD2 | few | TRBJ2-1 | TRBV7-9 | CASSLARAGGIEQFF | TGTGCCAGCAGCTTAGCGCGGGCGGGAGGGATTGAGCAGTTCTTC
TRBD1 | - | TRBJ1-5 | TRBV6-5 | CASSYLPGGNSNQPQHF | TGTGCCAGCAGTTACTTGCCAGGGGGGAATAGCAATCAGCCCCAGCATTTT